This TCR beta chain derives from a study of Tregs in tolerant kidney transplant recipients. Study-level points and caveats: This study did not directly address biological reproducibility.

Comments on this clone: Its antigen remains unidentified.

The method was immunoSEQ multiplex PCR; TCRdb's version includes in-frame clones alone and lacks a portion of them. The top ten clones hold 0.46% of a sample with tens of thousands of clones, 80% to 95% of them seen once. CD4+CD25+CD127- Tregs, CD4+CD25- non-Tregs, CD4 and CD8 cells were sorted. The CDR3 is made up of 15 amino acids. The ends were cut back, 5 bases at V and 3 bases at J, with 16 bases in the middle. Germline values: CDR1 MNHEY, CDR2 SVGAGI. The input for sequencing was CD4+ T cells from blood, taken before the transplant. This receptor was obtained from a human donor who received a combined kidney and bone marrow transplant. The chain combines TRBV6-5 with TRBJ1-1; TRBD1 is a possible D gene (5 bases). The CDR3 bases are TGTGCCAGCAGTGCTCGAACGGGACTCTACACTGAAGCTTTCTTT. Translated, it gives CASSARTGLYTEAFF.